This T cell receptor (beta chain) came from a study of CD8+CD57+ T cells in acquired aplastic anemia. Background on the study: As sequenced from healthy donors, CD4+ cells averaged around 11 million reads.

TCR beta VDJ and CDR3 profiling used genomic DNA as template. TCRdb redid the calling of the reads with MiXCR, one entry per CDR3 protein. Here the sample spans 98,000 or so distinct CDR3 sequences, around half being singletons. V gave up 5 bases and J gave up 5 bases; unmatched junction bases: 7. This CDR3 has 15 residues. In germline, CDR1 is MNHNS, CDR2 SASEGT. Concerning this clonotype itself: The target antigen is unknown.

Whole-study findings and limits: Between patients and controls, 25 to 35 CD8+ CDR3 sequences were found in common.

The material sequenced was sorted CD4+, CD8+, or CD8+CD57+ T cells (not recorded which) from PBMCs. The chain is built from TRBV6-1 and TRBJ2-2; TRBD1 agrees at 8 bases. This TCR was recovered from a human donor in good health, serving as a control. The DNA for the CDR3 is TGTGCCAGCAGTCGACCAGGGGGCGCGACCGGGGAGCTGTTTTTT. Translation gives CASSRPGGATGELFF.